These 32 T cell receptor beta chains were sequenced from one sample in a study of shared clonotypes between healthy human individuals. Using immunoSEQ multiplex PCR, the repertoire was profiled, and TCRdb retains in-frame clones only, with some absent. There are around 1.9 million clones in the sample; about 93% occur only once, and roughly 1.7% lies in the top ten. CD45RO-negative cells were positively selected for CCR7, leaving out terminally differentiated effector memory CD45RA+ cells. The sample comprised naive CD8+ T cells from PBMCs. All receptors derive from a young man in good health. Some clones in this sample may be carry-over from other donors' samples.

The sample holds a few counts of this clone. The rearrangement links TRBV4-3 to TRBJ1-1; D is undetermined. V was cut by 0 bases and J by 6 bases, with 8 bases left in between. The V gene's germline CDR1 is LGHNA and CDR2 YSLEER. CDR3 size: 13 residues. The CDR3 coding sequence is TGCGCCAGCAGCCAAGATGAGGGCGCTGAAGCTTTCTTT. Its protein is CASSQDEGAEAFF.

V is TRBV6-5 and J is TRBJ1-5, with D unresolved. The CDR3 extends over 15 amino acids. Germline CDR1 and CDR2: MNHEY and SVGAGI. The germline V and J ends were trimmed by 0 bases and 2 bases, with 8 bases remaining between them. The CDR3 sequence: CASSYSTAGNQPQHF. CDR3 sequence (DNA): TGTGCCAGCAGTTACTCGACGGCAGGCAATCAGCCCCAGCATTTT.

The chain uses TRBV7-8 and TRBJ2-1; D possibly corresponds to TRBD1 (5 bases). The germline V gene has CDR1 SGHVS and CDR2 FQNEAQ. Trimming pared 0 bases from V and 2 bases from J, leaving 17 bases between. This CDR3 has 18 amino acids. In DNA form, the CDR3 reads TGTGCCAGCAGCTTAGCGTCGTCCACCACAGGCACCTACAATGAGCAGTTCTTC. Protein product: CASSLASSTTGTYNEQFF.

Points on this clone: Other nucleotide sequences in the sample specify the same CDR3. V usage is TRBV9 and J usage is TRBJ2-7; possible D gene TRBD2, 5 bases. V was pared by 3 bases and J by 2 bases, with 6 bases between. The CDR3 length is 12 residues. Germline CDR1 and CDR2: SGDLS and YYNGEE. CDR3 in amino acids: CASSGETYEQYF. The CDR3 coding sequence is TGTGCCAGCAGCGGGGAGACCTACGAGCAGTACTTC.

DNA of the CDR3: TGCGCCAGCAGCCAAGAGGTCTCCCCCACCGGGGAGCTGTTTTTT. Protein: CASSQEVSPTGELFF. This chain joins TRBV4-3 and TRBJ2-2; no reliable D call. CDR1 is LGHNA and CDR2 is YSLEER in the germline V gene. V dropped 0 bases and J dropped 4 bases, with 9 bases sitting between them. This CDR3 has 15 residues.

The CDR3 DNA sequence: TGTGCCAGCAGTGGAAGGACAGGGCGTTGGGAGACCCAGTACTTC. The encoded protein is CASSGRTGRWETQYF. This chain joins TRBV25-1 and TRBJ2-5; 8 bases agree with TRBD1. Losses at the gene ends were 4 bases for V and 5 bases for J; bases not matched to a gene: 9. Germline CDR1 is MGHDK and CDR2 is SYGVNS. The CDR3 is 15 residues long. The variable domain in full, with the rest retrieved from reference TRBV25-1 and TRBJ2-5, is EADIYQTPRYLVIGTGKKITLECSQTMGHDKMYWYQQDPGMELHLIHYSYGVNSTEKGDLSSESTVSRIRTEHFPLTLESARPSHTSQYLCASSGRTGRWETQYFGPGTRLLVL.

This chain joins TRBV11-2 and TRBJ2-2; 12 bases fit TRBD2. V lost 5 bases, J lost 6 bases, and 4 bases stayed unmatched. This CDR3 comprises 15 residues. Germline lookup yields CDR1 SGHAT and CDR2 FQNNGV. CDR3 nucleotides: TGTGCCAGCAGCGCGACTAGCGGGGGTGCCGGGGAGCTGTTTTTT. This gives the protein CASSATSGGAGELFF.

The V gene is TRBV4-1, the J gene TRBJ2-7, with 9 bases fitting TRBD2. Germline CDR1 and CDR2: MGHRA and YSYEKL. This CDR3 has 15 amino acids. V lost 2 bases to trimming and J lost 2 bases; unmatched junction nucleotides: 4. The CDR3 loop is CASSQIAGATYEQYF. For the CDR3, the DNA is TGCGCCAGCAGCCAAATAGCGGGAGCAACCTACGAGCAGTACTTC.

The rearrangement uses TRBV4-1 and TRBJ2-5; TRBD2 matches 9 bases. The CDR3 covers 15 residues. Germline CDR1 reads MGHRA; CDR2 reads YSYEKL. V gave up 8 bases and J gave up 1 base; unmatched junction bases: 8. CDR3 residues: CASALGGRAQETQYF. The CDR3 nucleotides are TGCGCCAGCGCCCTGGGCGGGAGGGCCCAAGAGACCCAGTACTTC.

The V call is TRBV27, the J call TRBJ2-5; TRBD2 might be the D (5 bases). Germline CDR1 reads MNHEY; CDR2 reads SMNVEV (reference sequence). The germline V and J ends were trimmed by 6 bases and 5 bases, with 13 bases remaining between them. There are 13 residues in the CDR3. CDR3 residues: CASRPTRPETQYF. The DNA for the CDR3 is TGTGCCAGCAGACCTACTAGGCCGGAGACCCAGTACTTC.

The rearrangement uses TRBV15 and TRBJ2-7; 12 bases fit TRBD2. CDR1 and CDR2 (germline): LNHNV, YYDKDF (reference sequence). The V gene end was trimmed by 5 bases and the J gene end by 2 bases; junction bases not matched to a gene: 7. The CDR3 runs 16 residues. CDR3 DNA sequence: TGTGCCACCAGCCCAGACTGGACTAGCGGGACCTACGAGCAGTACTTC. This translates into CATSPDWTSGTYEQYF.

The V and J genes are TRBV18 and TRBJ2-1; 7 nucleotides align to TRBD2. This CDR3 spans 14 amino acids. Germline CDR1 is KGHSH and CDR2 is LQKENI. Germline trimming cut 1 base from V and 6 bases from J; bases unmatched to any gene: 3. CDR3 in amino acids: CASSPLAGRNEQFF. In DNA, the CDR3 is TGTGCCAGCTCACCACTAGCGGGCCGCAATGAGCAGTTCTTC.

This sequence joins TRBV28 and TRBJ2-3, with D possibly matching TRBD1 (5 bases). CDR1 is MDHEN, CDR2 SYDVKM, per germline. Trimming removed 3 bases at V and 2 bases at J, with 12 bases between. The CDR3 contains 15 residues. CDR3 in DNA: TGTGCCAGCAGTTTTCTGGACACCTACACAGATACGCAGTATTTT. Translation: CASSFLDTYTDTQYF.

The chain joins TRBV10-3 to TRBJ1-1; the D is unclear. Germline V gene data show CDR1 as ENHRY and CDR2 as SYGVKD. Trimming left V 3 bases short and J 3 bases short, with 2 bases between. CDR3 length equals 11 residues. The CDR3 DNA follows: TGTGCCATCAGTGACTACACTGAAGCTTTCTTT. It translates to CAISDYTEAFF.

This chain uses TRBV28 with TRBJ1-5, with unresolved D. Looked up from germline, CDR1 is MDHEN and CDR2 is SYDVKM. The CDR3 has 17 amino acids. V was cut by 3 bases and J by 5 bases, with 20 bases left in between. As DNA, the CDR3 is TGTGCCAGCAGTTTCATTATTGGAGCGGGCGGGGATCAGCCCCAGCATTTT. Residues: CASSFIIGAGGDQPQHF.

J is TRBJ1-4 and V is TRBV7-2; possibly TRBD1 for D (5 bases). V was clipped by 5 bases and J by 3 bases, with 16 bases between them. CDR3 size: 16 residues. Per germline, CDR1 SGHTA and CDR2 FQGNSA. CDR3 in DNA: TGTGCCAGCAGCACCACTCTCCGGGGCCCTAATGAAAAACTGTTTTTT. Its protein product is CASSTTLRGPNEKLFF.

The rearrangement links TRBV5-4 to TRBJ2-2; TRBD1 agrees at 7 bases. After removal of 6 bases from V and 1 base from J, the junction contained 6 bases not matched to a gene. The CDR3 covers 15 residues. Germline values: CDR1 SGHNT, CDR2 YYREEE (reference sequence). CDR3 in DNA: TGTGCCAGCACCCCCGGGACAGAGAACACCGGGGAGCTGTTTTTT. As protein: CASTPGTENTGELFF.

V is TRBV9 and J is TRBJ1-2, with D possibly TRBD1 on 6 matching bases. Per germline, CDR1 SGDLS and CDR2 YYNGEE. V was trimmed by 0 bases and J by 3 bases, leaving 9 bases between them. The CDR3 extends over 14 amino acids. The CDR3 nucleotides are TGTGCCAGCAGCGTAGATGGGGGGCACTATGGCTACACCTTC. It translates to CASSVDGGHYGYTF.

This chain links TRBV7-2 with TRBJ2-7; the D gene is possibly TRBD1 (6 bases). Deletions cut 4 bases from V and 2 bases from J, with 12 bases between. This CDR3 has 14 amino acids. The germline gives CDR1 SGHTA, CDR2 FQGNSA. This CDR3 reads CASSSRDNPYEQYF. The DNA of the CDR3 is TGTGCCAGCAGCTCCAGGGACAACCCCTACGAGCAGTACTTC. The full variable domain, its missing parts supplied by reference TRBV7-2 and TRBJ2-7, is GAGVSQSPSNKVTEKGKDVELRCDPISGHTALYWYRQSLGQGLEFLIYFQGNSAPDKSGLPSDRFSAERTGGSVSTLTIQRTQQEDSAVYLCASSSRDNPYEQYFGPGTRLTVT.

This chain connects TRBV4-3 to TRBJ2-3; 7 nucleotides align to TRBD2. Germline trimming cut 0 bases from V and 4 bases from J; bases unmatched to any gene: 25. The germline gives CDR1 LGHNA, CDR2 YSLEER. CDR3 length: 22 amino acids. CDR3 sequence (DNA): TGCGCCAGCAGCCAAGAAAAGGGGTTGACTTCGGGGACTACCCTTGTGGCAGATACGCAGTATTTT. Its protein is CASSQEKGLTSGTTLVADTQYF.

This clone has only one observation. The V gene is TRBV11-2, the J gene TRBJ2-1; TRBD2 might be the D (5 bases). Trimming took 5 bases from V and 6 from J, leaving 11 bases between them. The CDR3 runs to 13 residues. Germline assignment: CDR1 SGHAT and CDR2 FQNNGV. DNA for the CDR3: TGTGCCAGCAGCCCGACGCTAGCCAATGAGCAGTTCTTC. Translating gives CASSPTLANEQFF.

The chain links TRBV7-9 to TRBJ2-6, with D possibly being TRBD2 (6 bases). This CDR3 contains 18 residues. Trimming stripped 5 bases from V and 0 bases from J, with 17 bases between. CDR1 and CDR2 (germline): SEHNR, FQNEAQ (reference sequence). As DNA, the CDR3 is TGTGCCAGCAGCACAAGGCGGCAGGGACTCTCTGGGGCCAACGTCCTGACTTTC. Translation: CASSTRRQGLSGANVLTF.

The chain uses TRBV27 and TRBJ1-1, with D unclear. Germline V CDR1 and CDR2: MNHEY, SMNVEV (reference sequence). The germline V and J ends were trimmed by 4 bases and 1 base, with 13 bases remaining between them. There are 15 residues in the CDR3. The CDR3 here is CASSSRSAANTEAFF. Written as DNA, the CDR3 is TGTGCCAGCAGTTCACGATCCGCGGCGAACACTGAAGCTTTCTTT.

This chain connects TRBV4-3 to TRBJ2-1; D unclear. Germline V gives CDR1 LGHNA, CDR2 YSLEER. Trimming removed 1 base at V and 9 bases at J, with 10 bases between. CDR3 length: 13 amino acids. The CDR3 DNA reads TGCGCCAGCAGCCAAGGAGTAGTGGCTGAGCAGTTCTTC. Translation: CASSQGVVAEQFF.

The genes are TRBV5-1 and TRBJ2-1; the match to TRBD2 covers 9 bases. The CDR3 contains 15 residues. The ends lost 1 base at V and 4 bases at J; junction bases unmatched: 3. The germline CDR1 and CDR2 sequences are SGHRS and YFSETQ. The CDR3 sequence: CASSLSSGIYNEQFF. The CDR3 DNA reads TGCGCCAGCAGCTTGTCTAGCGGGATTTACAATGAGCAGTTCTTC. The full variable domain, completed using reference TRBV5-1 and TRBJ2-1, is KAGVTQTPRYLIKTRGQQVTLSCSPISGHRSVSWYQQTPGQGLQFLFEYFSETQRNKGNFPGRFSGRQFSNSRSEMNVSTLELGDSALYLCASSLSSGIYNEQFFGPGTRLTVL.

This sequence joins TRBV6-6 and TRBJ1-5; D remains ambiguous. Trimming stripped 5 bases from V and 6 bases from J, with 8 bases between. CDR3 size: 12 residues. CDR1 MNHNY and CDR2 SVGAGI come from the germline V gene (reference sequence). The CDR3 protein is CASSRLLQPQHF. The CDR3 region has the DNA TGTGCCAGCAGTCGATTACTTCAGCCCCAGCATTTT.

This sequence joins TRBV9 and TRBJ1-1, with D tentatively TRBD1 (5 bases). The germline V gene has CDR1 SGDLS and CDR2 YYNGEE. The V end was cut by 0 bases, the J end by 4 bases, with 13 bases between. This CDR3 is 15 amino acids long. This CDR3 is CASSVEGASGTEAFF. The DNA for the CDR3 is TGTGCCAGCAGCGTAGAAGGGGCGTCTGGCACTGAAGCTTTCTTT.

This chain uses TRBV7-9 with TRBJ2-7; D perhaps matches TRBD1 (5 bases). This CDR3 contains 15 residues. Trimming left V 5 bases short and J 1 base short, with 15 bases between. CDR1 SEHNR and CDR2 FQNEAQ come from the germline V gene (reference sequence). The CDR3: CASSPWVGDSYEQYF. CDR3 DNA: TGTGCCAGCAGCCCTTGGGTAGGGGATTCCTACGAGCAGTACTTC. Full variable domain (rest looked up from reference TRBV7-9 and TRBJ2-7): DTGVSQNPRHKITKRGQNVTFRCDPISEHNRLYWYRQTLGQGPEFLTYFQNEAQLEKSRLLSDRFSAERPKGSFSTLEIQRTEQGDSAMYLCASSPWVGDSYEQYFGPGTRLTVT.

The V and J genes are TRBV19 and TRBJ2-1; 7 positions agree with TRBD2. V shed 4 bases, J shed 4 bases, and the junction held 7 bases outside the gene matches. Germline V gene data show CDR1 as LNHDA and CDR2 as SQIVND (reference sequence). The CDR3 consists of 15 residues. Here the CDR3 DNA reads TGTGCCAGTAGTACAAGTGGGAGGGCTTACAATGAGCAGTTCTTC. Translation: CASSTSGRAYNEQFF.

This chain joins TRBV7-2 and TRBJ2-1; D remains unclear. Trimming took 4 bases from V and 4 from J, leaving 8 bases between them. The germline V gene has CDR1 SGHTA and CDR2 FQGNSA. This CDR3 has 13 amino acids. The CDR3 spells CASSSPRYNEQFF. As DNA, the CDR3 is TGTGCCAGCAGCTCCCCGCGGTACAATGAGCAGTTCTTC.

The chain joins TRBV4-1 to TRBJ2-7, with 9 bases lining up with TRBD1. V dropped 5 bases and J dropped 1; count of bases not matched to a gene: 6. CDR3 length: 15 residues. The germline gives CDR1 MGHRA, CDR2 YSYEKL. The CDR3 loop reads CASSSRTGASYEQYF. CDR3 DNA sequence: TGCGCCAGCAGCTCGAGGACAGGGGCATCCTACGAGCAGTACTTC.

The table lists this clone with a count of one. The rearrangement uses TRBV13 and TRBJ2-2; D is unresolved. The CDR3 is 15 amino acids. Germline V gene sequence: CDR1 PRHDT, CDR2 FYEKMQ (reference sequence). Trimming left V 3 bases short and J 6 bases short, with 14 bases between. The CDR3 DNA follows: TGTGCCAGCAGCTTCGCCGGAGACCACGCCGGGGAGCTGTTTTTT. Protein: CASSFAGDHAGELFF. The full variable domain, in which reference TRBV13 and TRBJ2-2 provide the parts outside the CDR3, is AAGVIQSPRHLIKEKRETATLKCYPIPRHDTVYWYQQGPGQDPQFLISFYEKMQSDKGSIPDRFSAQQFSDYHSELNMSSLELGDSALYFCASSFAGDHAGELFFGEGSRLTVL.